These 15 T cell receptor beta chains originate from one sample sequenced in a study of CD8 T cells in Susac syndrome. Reverse transcription of about 0.45 to 1 ug RNA used random hexamers. One entry per CDR3 protein results from TCRdb running MiXCR on the immunoSEQ multiplex PCR reads. The sample records about 120,000 distinct CDR3 sequences, approximately 93% being singletons. The sample comprised CD4+ T cells from PBMCs. These TCRs come from a human donor with multiple sclerosis.

The chain employs TRBV4-1 and TRBJ1-4, with D possibly TRBD1 on 6 matching bases. Germline V gives CDR1 MGHRA, CDR2 YSYEKL. This CDR3 is built from 16 residues. Between the trimmed V and J ends, which lost 0 bases and 4 bases, there was a span of 12 bases. CDR3 sequence: CASSQERQGNNEKLFF. Written as DNA, the CDR3 is TGCGCCAGCAGCCAAGAACGGCAGGGGAATAATGAAAAACTGTTTTTT.

CDR3 protein: CASSVLSVPAYEQYF. The CDR3 bases are TGTGCCAGCAGCGTACTATCCGTTCCTGCCTACGAGCAGTACTTC. The V gene is TRBV9, the J gene TRBJ2-7; D not certain. Germline CDR1 is SGDLS and CDR2 is YYNGEE. The CDR3 has 15 amino acids. V was shortened by 1 base and J by 2 bases, with 13 bases between the two germline ends.

This rearrangement joins TRBV7-3 to TRBJ1-1; D not certain. V lost 2 bases and J lost 1, with 8 bases in between. The CDR3 consists of 14 residues. Germline V gene sequence: CDR1 SGHTA, CDR2 FQGTGA. This chain's CDR3 is CASSLQAGNTEAFF. The CDR3 bases are TGTGCCAGCAGCTTACAGGCGGGGAACACTGAAGCTTTCTTT.

The CDR3 nucleotides are TGTGCCAGCAGCCACGGGGCCTCTGGAAACACCATATATTTT. This encodes CASSHGASGNTIYF. The chain links TRBV3-1 to TRBJ1-3; D may be TRBD1 (5 bases). The V end lost 3 bases, the J end lost 0 bases, and 6 bases lay between the germline ends. The length of the CDR3 is 14 residues. CDR1 LGHDT and CDR2 YNNKEL come from the germline V gene (reference sequence). Supplemented by reference TRBV3-1 and TRBJ1-3, the full variable domain reads DTAVSQTPKYLVTQMGNDKSIKCEQNLGHDTMYWYKQDSKKFLKIMFSYNNKELIINETVPNRFSPKSPDKAHLNLHINSLELGDSAVYFCASSHGASGNTIYFGEGSWLTVV.

The V and J genes are TRBV4-3 and TRBJ2-3; 7 bases fit TRBD2. J lost 1 base, V lost 0 bases, and 7 bases had no gene match. Germline CDR1 LGHNA, CDR2 YSLEER. The CDR3 spans 17 residues. The CDR3 DNA is TGCGCCAGCAGCCAAGATTTTAGCGGGTTAGGCACAGATACGCAGTATTTT. It translates to CASSQDFSGLGTDTQYF.

The V call is TRBV3-1, the J call TRBJ1-6; TRBD1 is a possible D gene (6 bases). This CDR3 is 13 amino acids long. Germline assignment: CDR1 LGHDT and CDR2 YNNKEL (reference sequence). V dropped 6 bases and J dropped 10 bases, with 13 bases sitting between them. CDR3 region: CASRAGEDSPLHF. The CDR3 nucleotides are TGTGCCAGCAGAGCAGGGGAGGACTCACCCCTCCACTTT.

The chain carries TRBV28 and TRBJ1-1, with 7 bases identical to TRBD1. Per germline, CDR1 MDHEN and CDR2 SYDVKM. The CDR3 spans 14 residues. V trimming: 3 bases; J trimming: 6 bases; junction bases outside the gene matches: 7. The CDR3 here is CASSFRGGTAEAFF. In DNA, the CDR3 is TGTGCCAGCAGTTTCCGAGGGGGGACAGCTGAAGCTTTCTTT.

The chain carries TRBV4-1 and TRBJ1-4; no definite D call. V lost 4 bases to trimming and J lost 0 bases, with 9 bases between them. The V gene's germline CDR1 is MGHRA and CDR2 YSYEKL. The CDR3 totals 15 residues. CDR3 region: CASSLGYATNEKLFF. DNA of the CDR3: TGCGCCAGCAGCCTGGGATATGCAACTAATGAAAAACTGTTTTTT.

The chain joins TRBV5-1 to TRBJ2-3; D unclear. The CDR3 contains 14 residues. The germline V and J ends were trimmed by 6 bases and 5 bases, with 16 bases remaining between them. The germline CDR1 and CDR2 sequences are SGHRS and YFSETQ. The CDR3 bases are TGCGCCAGCACCAAGGCAACCCGAGGAGATACGCAGTATTTT. This codes for CASTKATRGDTQYF.

The rearrangement joins TRBV18 to TRBJ2-5; D is unclear. Germline V gene sequence: CDR1 KGHSH, CDR2 LQKENI. This CDR3 contains 15 residues. Trimming left V 2 bases short and J 2 bases short, with 12 bases between. The CDR3 loop is CASSPGSRQQETQYF. The CDR3 nucleotides read TGTGCCAGCTCACCAGGTAGTCGGCAGCAAGAGACCCAGTACTTC.

V is TRBV19 and J is TRBJ1-2; the match to TRBD1 covers 11 bases. V lost 10 bases and J lost 4; bases outside the gene matches: 14. Per the germline V gene, CDR1 is LNHDA and CDR2 is SQIVND (reference sequence). This CDR3 spans 16 amino acids. The CDR3 nucleotides read TGTGCCACCCGACGCGGGACAGGGGGTAGGGGCTATGGCTACACCTTC. It codes for CATRRGTGGRGYGYTF.

The V and J genes are TRBV2 and TRBJ1-1, with 7 bases matching TRBD1. This CDR3 has 15 amino acids. J was trimmed by 2 bases and V by 6 bases; bases with no gene match: 9. CDR1 and CDR2 (germline): SNHLY, FYNNEI. For the CDR3, the DNA is TGTGCCAGCAGGGGGGACAGCTGGAGTAACACTGAAGCTTTCTTT. Translating gives CASRGDSWSNTEAFF.

The V and J genes are TRBV6-2 or TRBV6-3 and TRBJ2-7; 8 nucleotides line up with TRBD2. This CDR3 has 13 residues. V lost 8 bases to trimming and J lost 3 bases; unmatched junction nucleotides: 6. The germline V gene has CDR1 MNHEY and CDR2 SVGEGT. The CDR3 sequence is CASGSGAFYEQYF. DNA for the CDR3: TGTGCCAGCGGTAGCGGGGCCTTCTACGAGCAGTACTTC.

The chain has TRBV20-1 and TRBJ2-5; 13 bases align to TRBD2. Per the germline V gene, CDR1 is DFQATT and CDR2 is SNEGSKA (reference sequence). With V trimmed by 6 bases and J by 1 base, 11 bases remained unmatched. This CDR3 has 17 residues. In DNA form, the CDR3 reads TGCAGTGCAACGACTAGCGGGGGGACGGTGTTCCAAGAGACCCAGTACTTC. This encodes CSATTSGGTVFQETQYF.

This clonotype was seen once. At one end, the junction sequence differs from germline, possibly due to a read error. The rearrangement links TRBV3-1 to TRBJ2-1, with 7 bases fitting TRBD1. The CDR3 has 14 residues. Germline assignment: CDR1 LGHDT and CDR2 YNNKEL (reference sequence). This CDR3 is CASTQRGTDNEQFF. The CDR3 nucleotides are TGTGCCAGCACCCAAAGGGGGACAGACAATGAGCAGTTCTTC.